These 29 T cell receptor beta chains were all obtained from the same sample, sequenced in a study of breast tumors, draining lymph nodes, adjacent tissues. TCRdb analysed the multiplex PCR reads with MiXCR anew, one entry per CDR3 protein. This sample yields roughly 14,000 distinct CDR3 sequences, of which 55% are seen a single time; over 30% belongs to the top ten. Material for sequencing was tumor-adjacent breast tissue. All receptors come from a female donor with breast cancer. Some clones in this sample may be carry-over from other donors' samples.

This clonotype has just one count. The chain has TRBV2 and TRBJ1-6, with 9 bases that match TRBD1. The CDR3 is 15 residues long. The germline CDR1 and CDR2 sequences are SNHLY and FYNNEI. V dropped 4 bases and J dropped 5; count of bases not matched to a gene: 3. CDR3 residues: CASSAQGANNSPLHF. In DNA, the CDR3 is TGTGCCAGCAGTGCACAGGGGGCTAATAATTCACCCCTCCACTTT.

The chain couples TRBV20-1 to TRBJ1-6; maybe TRBD1 (5 bases). V dropped 3 bases and J dropped 8 bases, with 14 bases sitting between them. CDR1 and CDR2 (germline): DFQATT, SNEGSKA (reference sequence). The CDR3 spans 14 residues. In DNA, the CDR3 is TGCAGTGCTAGTCAAGGGACCAGAGATTCACCCCTCCACTTT. Amino acid sequence: CSASQGTRDSPLHF.

The chain recombines TRBV24-1 with TRBJ2-1, with 12 nucleotides matching TRBD1. Germline values: CDR1 KGHDR, CDR2 SFDVKD. V lost 8 bases, J lost 4 bases, and 2 bases stayed unmatched. The CDR3 is made up of 14 amino acids. CDR3: CATKGQGAYNEQFF. CDR3 bases: TGTGCCACCAAGGGACAGGGGGCGTACAATGAGCAGTTCTTC.

In its sample, this clonotype was seen once. The CDR3 region has the DNA TGTGCCAGCAGCGCCCGGGACAGGGGGTACGAGCAGTACTTC. It encodes CASSARDRGYEQYF. This rearrangement joins TRBV4-2 to TRBJ2-7; TRBD1 aligns across 11 bases. The length of the CDR3 is 14 residues. With 5 bases clipped from V and 4 bases from J, the junction kept 4 bases outside the gene matches. Germline values: CDR1 LGHNA, CDR2 YNFKEQ.

A remark on this clonotype: One junction end disagrees with the germline gene, perhaps due to a read error. The rearrangement links TRBV19 to TRBJ2-5; D is perhaps TRBD2 (7 bases). Germline loops: CDR1 LNHDA, CDR2 SQIVND (reference sequence). The CDR3 sequence is 14 residues long. CDR3 protein: CASSKLGGQKTQDF. Written as DNA, the CDR3 is TGTGCCAGTAGTAAACTGGGGGGGCAAAAGACCCAAGACTTC.

The chain has TRBV29-1 and TRBJ2-1; D not resolved. Germline-derived CDR1 and CDR2 are SQVTM and ANQGSEA. The V end lost 1 base, the J end lost 6 bases, and 7 bases lay between the germline ends. The CDR3 is 12 amino acids. CDR3 protein: CSVEGAVNEQFF. Written as DNA, the CDR3 is TGCAGCGTTGAAGGAGCTGTCAATGAGCAGTTCTTC.

There are a few counts of this clonotype. The chain couples TRBV7-9 to TRBJ2-7; 9 bases map to TRBD1. This CDR3 has 14 amino acids. Germline lookup yields CDR1 SEHNR and CDR2 FQNEAQ (reference sequence). Trimming at V came to 5 bases and at J to 5 bases, leaving 7 bases not matched to a gene. CDR3 in amino acids: CASSRTTGGDEQYF. CDR3 sequence (DNA): TGTGCCAGCAGCCGGACAACAGGGGGCGACGAGCAGTACTTC.

This clonotype is medium-sized within its sample. The chain uses TRBV7-9 and TRBJ1-2; D perhaps matches TRBD1 (6 bases). Trimming cost V 5 bases and J 9 bases, with 22 bases left between them. Germline values: CDR1 SEHNR, CDR2 FQNEAQ (reference sequence). The CDR3 is 15 residues long. CDR3 residues: CASSEGDGGDVSYTF. The CDR3 region has the DNA TGTGCCAGCAGCGAGGGGGATGGGGGGGACGTGAGCTACACCTTC.

Ten or more counts support this clonotype. The chain uses TRBV20-1 and TRBJ2-5, with D possibly being TRBD2 (6 bases). The CDR3 is made up of 16 amino acids. V lost 2 bases to trimming and J lost 1 base, with 17 bases between them. The germline V gene has CDR1 DFQATT and CDR2 SNEGSKA (reference sequence). The CDR3 DNA sequence: TGCAGTGCTAGAAGTCCCCCAGGGAGGACCCAAGAGACCCAGTACTTC. It specifies CSARSPPGRTQETQYF.

The chain joins TRBV7-9 to TRBJ2-3, with a weak D call TRBD1 (5 bases). This CDR3 has 15 residues. The V end lost 0 bases, the J end lost 2 bases, and 9 bases lay between the germline ends. From germline, CDR1 is SEHNR and CDR2 FQNEAQ (reference sequence). CDR3 residues: CASSLAAGPTDTQYF. For the CDR3, the DNA is TGTGCCAGCAGCTTAGCTGCAGGGCCCACAGATACGCAGTATTTT.

This clonotype is medium-sized. The chain recombines TRBV4-1 with TRBJ2-7; D call uncertain. This CDR3 comprises 17 residues. Trimming shortened V by 3 bases and J by 3 bases, and 21 bases separated the two germline ends. Germline V gene sequence: CDR1 MGHRA, CDR2 YSYEKL. CDR3 loop: CASSQLMGMRMYYEQYF. As DNA, the CDR3 is TGCGCCAGCAGCCAGCTGATGGGTATGAGGATGTACTACGAGCAGTACTTC.

Note on this clonotype: The missing conserved phenylalanine or tryptophan at the end of this CDR3 makes a read error likely. No DNA is shown, since the ends of the CDR3 on it are uncertain; the CDR3 is the one TCRdb lists. The chain has TRBV7-9 and TRBJ1-3. Germline assignment: CDR1 SEHNR and CDR2 FQNEAQ (reference sequence). From its first to its last residue, the CDR3 has 11 amino acids. The chain's CDR3 is CASSPVTGGNT.

The chain is built from TRBV7-8 and TRBJ2-7, with 10 nucleotides matching TRBD1. Germline-derived CDR1 and CDR2 are SGHVS and FQNEAQ. The CDR3 runs to 17 residues. V lost 5 bases, J lost 0 bases, and 10 bases stayed unmatched. CDR3 DNA: TGTGCCAGCAGCCCAGAGTCCGGGACAGGGGTCTCCTACGAGCAGTACTTC. Protein sequence: CASSPESGTGVSYEQYF.

J is TRBJ1-5 and V is TRBV24-1, with D uncertain. The CDR3 loop spans 14 amino acids. Germline V gene lookup returns CDR1 KGHDR and CDR2 SFDVKD. V gave up 2 bases and J gave up 1 base, with 5 bases separating them. The CDR3 region has the DNA TGTGCCACCAGTGATTGGAGAAGCAATCAGCCCCAGCATTTT. Its protein product is CATSDWRSNQPQHF.

By share, this clonotype counts as medium-sized. The chain has TRBV12-3 or TRBV12-4 and TRBJ2-7; unclear D gene. Trimming pared 6 bases from V and 7 bases from J, leaving 10 bases between. This CDR3 is 11 amino acids long. The DNA for the CDR3 is TGTGCCAGCAGCTCCTTAGGGGAGCAGTACTTC. Its translation: CASSSLGEQYF.

This clonotype has at least ten counts. The chain uses TRBV28 and TRBJ1-4, with TRBD1 identical over 10 bases. The V and J ends lost 5 bases and 0 bases, in that order; junction bases with no gene match: 6. The germline V gene has CDR1 MDHEN and CDR2 SYDVKM. There are 17 residues in the CDR3. Here the CDR3 reads CASSAGQGFSTNEKLFF. CDR3 DNA sequence: TGTGCCAGCAGTGCGGGACAGGGGTTTTCAACTAATGAAAAACTGTTTTTT.

The chain combines TRBV20-1 with TRBJ2-7; 10 bases match TRBD2. The CDR3 covers 13 residues. Trimming took 5 bases from V and 2 from J; bases not matched to a gene: 3. CDR1 and CDR2 (germline): DFQATT, SNEGSKA (reference sequence). Here the CDR3 DNA reads TGCAGTGCTGAGCTAGCGGGGGCCTACGAGCAGTACTTC. This gives the protein CSAELAGAYEQYF.

On this clonotype itself: Its ends do not fully match the called genes, so a read error is possible. The chain employs TRBV7-7 and TRBJ1-3; 8 bases agree with TRBD1. CDR3 length equals 13 residues. The germline CDR1 and CDR2 sequences are SSHAT and FNYEAQ (reference sequence). DNA of the CDR3: TGTGCTAGCAGCCCAGGGGGCGGAAACACCATATATTTT. This gives the protein CASSPGGGNTIYF.

This clonotype is categorized as medium-sized. The V and J genes are TRBV20-1 and TRBJ2-7, with TRBD1 matching over 9 bases. CDR3 length: 13 residues. CDR1 DFQATT and CDR2 SNEGSKA come from the germline V gene (reference sequence). Trimming took 3 bases from V and 6 from J; bases not matched to a gene: 6. The CDR3 DNA sequence: TGCAGTGCTAGTTTGGGACAGGGATTCGAGCAGTACTTC. Translated: CSASLGQGFEQYF.

The rearrangement links TRBV19 to TRBJ2-1, with D perhaps matching TRBD1 (5 bases). There are 14 residues in the CDR3. Germline loops: CDR1 LNHDA, CDR2 SQIVND (reference sequence). V was shortened by 5 bases and J by 0 bases, with 8 bases between the two germline ends. In DNA, the CDR3 is TGTGCCAGTAGTCCCGGACACTCCTACAATGAGCAGTTCTTC. Residues: CASSPGHSYNEQFF.

The V and J genes are TRBV5-1 and TRBJ1-2; D is unresolved. V lost 0 bases, J lost 4 bases, and 13 bases lay in between. Germline V CDR1 and CDR2: SGHRS, YFSETQ. The CDR3 loop spans 15 amino acids. DNA of the CDR3: TGCGCCAGCAGCTTGGAAGCGCTACCAAGCTATGGCTACACCTTC. Encoded protein: CASSLEALPSYGYTF.

The J gene is TRBJ1-3, the V gene TRBV20-1; D remains unclear. CDR1 is DFQATT, CDR2 SNEGSKA, per germline (reference sequence). The CDR3 has 11 amino acids. Trimming cost V 7 bases and J 2 bases, with 6 bases left between them. The DNA for the CDR3 is TGCAGTGTGTGGACTGGAAACACCATATATTTT. Protein product: CSVWTGNTIYF.

This clonotype was detected ten times or more. J is TRBJ1-1 and V is TRBV7-2, with 8 bases lining up with TRBD1. V trimming: 4 bases; J trimming: 2 bases; junction bases outside the gene matches: 3. The CDR3 runs 14 residues. Germline CDR1 reads SGHTA; CDR2 reads FQGNSA. In nucleotides, the CDR3 is TGTGCCAGCAGCTGGGGACAGGCAAACACTGAAGCTTTCTTT. Residues: CASSWGQANTEAFF.

This clonotype was seen ten or more times. This clone may be a read error of a much larger clone one base away. J is TRBJ1-5 and V is TRBV20-1, with D perhaps matching TRBD1 (5 bases). CDR1 is DFQATT, CDR2 SNEGSKA, per germline (reference sequence). The CDR3 spans 13 residues. The CDR3: CSASWGIHQPRHF. The CDR3 nucleotides are TGCAGTGCTAGTTGGGGGATCCATCAGCCCCGGCATTTT.

This sequence joins TRBV13 and TRBJ2-7; tentatively, D is TRBD2 (5 bases). The length of the CDR3 is 11 residues. Trimming took off 6 bases at V and 8 bases at J, with 11 bases between the two ends. Germline V gives CDR1 PRHDT, CDR2 FYEKMQ (reference sequence). The CDR3 here is CASSGHGKQYF. For the CDR3, the DNA is TGTGCCAGCAGTGGGCACGGGAAGCAGTACTTC.

This clonotype was recorded at least ten times. A clone one base away is much larger, so this may be a read error. This chain joins TRBV5-4 and TRBJ1-4; possible D gene TRBD1, 6 bases. The CDR3 has 15 residues. The germline V gene has CDR1 SGHNT and CDR2 YYREEE (reference sequence). V was pared by 4 bases and J by 5 bases, with 15 bases between. Written as DNA, the CDR3 is TGTGCCAGCAGCGCGAACAGGGCCGTAAATGAAAAACTGTTTTTT. This codes for CASSANRAVNEKLFF. The entire variable domain, with the rest obtained from reference TRBV5-4 and TRBJ1-4, is as follows: ETGVTQSPTHLIKTRGQQVTLRCSSQSGHNTVSWYQQALGQGPQFIFQYYREEENGRGNFPPRFSGLQFPNYSSELNVNALELDDSALYLCASSANRAVNEKLFFGSGTQLSVL.

This clonotype was counted at least ten times. This chain joins TRBV5-8 and TRBJ2-1; 10 nucleotides line up with TRBD2. Germline V gives CDR1 SGHTS, CDR2 YDEGEE. The CDR3 length is 15 residues. V shed 0 bases, J shed 5 bases, and the junction held 2 bases outside the gene matches. In DNA, the CDR3 is TGTGCCAGCAGCTTGGTAGCGGGGGGTAACAATGAGCAGTTCTTC. Translating gives CASSLVAGGNNEQFF.

Ten or more counts support this clonotype. The genes are TRBV5-1 and TRBJ2-3; D is perhaps TRBD2 (5 bases). CDR1 is SGHRS, CDR2 YFSETQ, per germline. The length of the CDR3 is 14 residues. Trimming removed 5 bases at V and 6 bases at J, with 16 bases between. The CDR3 DNA reads TGCGCCAGCAGTCAGTATTGGAGGTCGGATACGCAGTATTTT. It encodes CASSQYWRSDTQYF.

This clonotype was detected only a few times. The gene calls are TRBV20-1 and TRBJ2-3; TRBD2 matches at 11 bases. With V trimmed by 6 bases and J by 5 bases, 1 base remained unmatched. Germline loops: CDR1 DFQATT, CDR2 SNEGSKA (reference sequence). This CDR3 spans 12 amino acids. The CDR3 is CSATSGGDTQYF. CDR3 sequence (DNA): TGCAGTGCAACTAGCGGGGGAGATACGCAGTATTTT.